What follows are 21 T cell receptor beta chains derived from one specimen sequenced in a study of T cells in Graves' hyperthyroidism and ophthalmopathy. It was RNA transcripts that yielded the amplified TCR beta CDR3 regions. During a first-round RT-PCR of the TCR CDR3, the HTBI primer set was used. From the multiplex PCR reads, TCRdb called clonotypes with MiXCR, one entry per CDR3 protein. The sample lists about 550,000 distinct CDR3 sequences, less than 25% occurring once. The material sequenced was blood. All receptors come from a man aged 18-30 years with Graves' hyperthyroidism.

This clonotype showed up just a few times. V gene TRBV9 combines with J gene TRBJ1-2; D ambiguous. Germline CDR1 SGDLS, CDR2 YYNGEE. The CDR3 is made up of 14 amino acids. Trimming pared 0 bases from V and 8 bases from J, leaving 14 bases between. In DNA form, the CDR3 reads TGTGCCAGCAGCGTAGCGGCACTTGACGGGGGCTACACCTTC. This encodes CASSVAALDGGYTF.

This chain joins TRBV6-1 and TRBJ2-4, with 7 bases fitting TRBD1. Germline V lookup: CDR1 MNHNS, CDR2 SASEGT. The CDR3 is made up of 17 amino acids. V was clipped by 7 bases and J by 0 bases; unmatched bases: 12. Here the CDR3 DNA reads TGTGCCAGCACCGGAAGGATGGCAGGGGGAGCCAAAAACATTCAGTACTTC. This codes for CASTGRMAGGAKNIQYF.

In its sample, this clonotype was seen a few times. V is TRBV7-9 and J is TRBJ1-2; D is perhaps TRBD1 (5 bases). Germline-derived CDR1 and CDR2 are SEHNR and FQNEAQ (reference sequence). V was trimmed by 5 bases and J by 4 bases, leaving 14 bases between them. The CDR3 has 14 residues. The CDR3 nucleotides read TGTGCCAGCAGCCCACAGACAGACACCTATGGCTACACCTTC. This encodes CASSPQTDTYGYTF.

The CDR3 DNA follows: TGCGCCAGCAGCGAACCCGAGGGAGGCTACACCTTC. Translation gives CASSEPEGGYTF. The rearrangement uses TRBV5-1 and TRBJ1-2; D gene ambiguous. Germline-derived CDR1 and CDR2 are SGHRS and YFSETQ. Deletions cut 4 bases from V and 8 bases from J, with 12 bases between. The CDR3 runs to 12 residues.

Only a few counts were recorded for this clonotype. The chain couples TRBV4-1 to TRBJ2-7; tentative D call: TRBD1 (6 bases). This CDR3 has 14 residues. From germline, CDR1 is MGHRA and CDR2 YSYEKL. Trimming took 0 bases from V and 5 from J, leaving 11 bases between them. CDR3 in amino acids: CASSQDQAGDEQYF. DNA for the CDR3: TGCGCCAGCAGCCAAGATCAAGCAGGGGACGAGCAGTACTTC.

This clonotype was seen ten or more times. CDR3 nucleotides: TGCAGCGTTCTGGAGGGGACGGAAGCTTTCTTT. Translated, it gives CSVLEGTEAFF. The gene calls are TRBV29-1 and TRBJ1-1; tentative D call: TRBD1 (5 bases). Trimming shortened V by 5 bases and J by 8 bases, and 12 bases separated the two germline ends. The germline gives CDR1 SQVTM, CDR2 ANQGSEA. This CDR3 has 11 amino acids.

This clonotype was recorded many times. This may arise from a read error, as a much more abundant clone is one base away. The chain links TRBV6-1 to TRBJ2-5; 9 bases are a match to TRBD1. CDR1 is MNHNS, CDR2 SASEGT, per germline. This CDR3 is 15 amino acids long. The CDR3 loop is CASSAGQGLGETKYF. DNA for the CDR3: TGTGCCAGCAGTGCTGGACAGGGGTTGGGCGAGACCAAGTACTTC.

The sample holds a few counts of this clonotype. This chain uses TRBV6-5 with TRBJ2-7; 10 bases are a match to TRBD1. Germline V gene lookup returns CDR1 MNHEY and CDR2 SVGAGI. This CDR3 has 16 residues. V was clipped by 4 bases and J by 4 bases; unmatched bases: 10. The CDR3 DNA reads as TGTGCCAGCAGTTCATGGGACAGGGGACTTGAGTACGAGCAGTACTTC. Translated: CASSSWDRGLEYEQYF.

This clonotype appeared many times. This sequence joins TRBV11-2 and TRBJ1-1; D is uncertain. Germline V gives CDR1 SGHAT, CDR2 FQNNGV. Deletions cut 4 bases from V and 1 base from J, with 10 bases between. This CDR3 comprises 14 residues. DNA for the CDR3: TGTGCCAGCAGCTACGACTACAGGAACACTGAAGCTTTCTTT. Protein product: CASSYDYRNTEAFF.

This clonotype has at least ten counts. The rearrangement uses TRBV20-1 and TRBJ1-2; 7 positions agree with TRBD1. This CDR3 is built from 13 residues. Germline CDR1 DFQATT, CDR2 SNEGSKA (reference sequence). After removal of 5 bases from V and 6 bases from J, the junction contained 9 bases not matched to a gene. CDR3 sequence reads: CSARTGVLDGYTF. CDR3 DNA sequence: TGCAGTGCTCGAACAGGGGTTTTAGATGGCTACACCTTC.

This clonotype showed up many times. The gene calls are TRBV11-1 and TRBJ2-7, with D perhaps being TRBD1 or TRBD2 (5 bases each). The CDR3 contains 16 residues. Germline CDR1 and CDR2: SGHAT and FQDESV (reference sequence). The V and J ends lost 5 bases and 2 bases respectively, with 19 bases between them. As DNA, the CDR3 is TGTGCCAGCAGCCCCCCGGGGCCACTACCGACCTACGAGCAGTACTTC. This codes for CASSPPGPLPTYEQYF.

There are many counts of this clonotype. V and J are TRBV10-3 and TRBJ2-7; D is possibly TRBD2 (6 bases). V was pared by 8 bases and J by 3 bases, with 11 bases between. This CDR3 contains 12 residues. The V gene's germline CDR1 is ENHRY and CDR2 SYGVKD. The DNA of the CDR3 is TGTGCCATCGCCGCCGGGGGCTACGAGCAGTACTTC. Translating gives CAIAAGGYEQYF.

This clonotype was recorded at least ten times. The V and J genes are TRBV12-3 or TRBV12-4 and TRBJ1-2, with D possibly TRBD1 on 6 matching bases. V was shortened by 3 bases and J by 0 bases, with 17 bases between the two germline ends. CDR3 length: 17 residues. The CDR3 sequence is CASSLRGGAGSNYGYTF. As DNA, the CDR3 is TGTGCCAGCAGTTTGAGGGGGGGCGCAGGTTCTAACTATGGCTACACCTTC.

At least ten counts were recorded for this clonotype. This chain connects TRBV19 to TRBJ1-5; no firm D call. Per the germline V gene, CDR1 is LNHDA and CDR2 is SQIVND (reference sequence). V gave up 6 bases and J gave up 7 bases, with 19 bases separating them. CDR3 length equals 15 residues. The CDR3 region has the DNA TGTGCCAGTAGCGCCGGCCGAGGTCTTGGACAGCCCCAGCATTTT. It specifies CASSAGRGLGQPQHF.

This clonotype was picked up a small number of times. The rearrangement uses TRBV2 and TRBJ2-7; no clear D. The CDR3 has 14 amino acids. Germline V gene lookup returns CDR1 SNHLY and CDR2 FYNNEI. Trimming removed 6 bases from V and 3 bases from J, with 15 bases in between. This CDR3 reads CASRKSGGYYEQYF. CDR3 bases: TGTGCCAGCAGGAAAAGTGGCGGCTACTACGAGCAGTACTTC.

Many counts were recorded for this clonotype. The V gene is TRBV11-2, the J gene TRBJ2-5; D gene uncertain. Germline V CDR1 and CDR2: SGHAT, FQNNGV. The CDR3 length is 13 residues. The V and J ends lost 5 bases and 4 bases respectively, with 11 bases between them. This CDR3 is CASSPKIGETQYF. The CDR3 DNA reads as TGTGCCAGCAGCCCTAAAATAGGAGAGACCCAGTACTTC. The variable domain in full, completed from reference TRBV11-2 and TRBJ2-5, reads EAGVAQSPRYKIIEKRQSVAFWCNPISGHATLYWYQQILGQGPKLLIQFQNNGVVDDSQLPKDRFSAERLKGVDSTLKIQPAKLEDSAVYLCASSPKIGETQYFGPGTRLLVL.

To note about this clonotype: With a much larger clone just one base away, this may be a read error. The chain uses TRBV24-1 and TRBJ2-2; D gene uncertain. The V gene's germline CDR1 is KGHDR and CDR2 SFDVKD. The V end was cut by 0 bases, the J end by 6 bases, with 1 base between. The CDR3 has 12 amino acids. The CDR3 loop reads CATSDLSGELFF. In nucleotides, the CDR3 is TGTGCCACCAGTGATTTGTCCGGGGAGCTGTTTTTT.

This clonotype was seen ten or more times. The CDR3, as DNA: TGTGCCAGCAGTCCCGACAGTTATGGCTACACCTTC. Its protein product is CASSPDSYGYTF. This rearrangement joins TRBV12-3 or TRBV12-4 to TRBJ1-2, with D possibly matching TRBD1 (5 bases). This CDR3 has 12 amino acids. Trimming shortened V by 5 bases and J by 5 bases, and 9 bases separated the two germline ends.

This clonotype was counted at least ten times. The chain recombines TRBV12-3 or TRBV12-4 with TRBJ2-7; 9 bases fit TRBD1. There are 14 residues in the CDR3. The trim removed 7 bases at V and 3 bases at J, leaving 7 bases unmatched. The CDR3 is CASNGQGKVYEQYF. CDR3 coding DNA: TGTGCCAGCAACGGACAGGGGAAGGTCTACGAGCAGTACTTC.

The J gene is TRBJ1-1, the V gene TRBV7-9; 7 bases agree with TRBD1. Germline-derived CDR1 and CDR2 are SEHNR and FQNEAQ (reference sequence). CDR3 size: 13 residues. The V segment lost 6 bases and the J segment 3 bases; nucleotides outside the gene matches: 4. The CDR3 nucleotides read TGTGCCAGCAGACACGACAGGGACACTGAAGCTTTCTTT. Translated, it gives CASRHDRDTEAFF.

At least ten counts were recorded for this clonotype. The CDR3 bases are TGTGCCAGCAGTTCGACAGGGTATAGCAATCAGCCCCAGCATTTT. Amino acid sequence: CASSSTGYSNQPQHF. The chain recombines TRBV28 with TRBJ1-5; TRBD1 aligns across 7 bases. This CDR3 has 15 amino acids. J gave up 0 bases and V 4 bases, and 3 bases lay outside the gene matches. Germline CDR1 reads MDHEN; CDR2 reads SYDVKM.